These 18 T cell receptor beta chains share one sample of origin, sequenced in a study of response to subunit inactivated influenza vaccine. TCRdb re-analysed the RT-PCR reads in MiXCR, keeping a single row per CDR3 protein. The table includes under 500,000 distinct CDR3 sequences, approximately 10% detected once. The sample in question was PBMCs from blood, obtained 40 to 50 days after vaccination. All receptors come from a man aged 45-60 years who received an inactivated influenza vaccine.

The V gene is TRBV6-1, the J gene TRBJ1-5; D gene unclear. The CDR3 is 13 residues long. The germline V gene encodes CDR1 MNHNS and CDR2 SASEGT. Trimming shortened V by 4 bases and J by 5 bases, and 9 bases separated the two germline ends. CDR3 coding DNA: TGTGCCAGCAGTGTCCATAGAGATCAGCCCCAGCATTTT. Translated: CASSVHRDQPQHF.

This clonotype was seen ten or more times. DNA for the CDR3: TGCGCCAGCAGATCCGGGACAGGGGATGAAAAACTGTTTTTT. Translation: CASRSGTGDEKLFF. The chain links TRBV5-1 to TRBJ1-4; 10 bases fit TRBD1. Germline V gives CDR1 SGHRS, CDR2 YFSETQ. This CDR3 has 14 amino acids. V lost 5 bases and J lost 6; bases outside the gene matches: 4.

CDR3 sequence reads: CASSSHFNTDTQYF. The CDR3 DNA reads as TGTGCCAGCAGCTCGCACTTCAACACAGATACGCAGTATTTT. The chain uses TRBV7-2 and TRBJ2-3; D not resolved. CDR3 length: 14 residues. Germline CDR1 is SGHTA and CDR2 is FQGNSA. V was cut by 4 bases and J by 2 bases, with 10 bases left in between.

The table lists this clonotype with many counts. This chain uses TRBV7-2 with TRBJ1-2; TRBD1 matches 7 bases. Per germline, CDR1 SGHTA and CDR2 FQGNSA. The J segment lost 1 base and the V segment lost 4 bases, leaving 9 bases of the junction unmatched. The CDR3 consists of 16 residues. CDR3 bases: TGTGCCAGCAGCTCAGGCAGGGGGAGTGGTAACTATGGCTACACCTTC. Translated: CASSSGRGSGNYGYTF. The complete variable domain, with remaining parts taken from reference TRBV7-2 and TRBJ1-2, reads GAGVSQSPSNKVTEKGKDVELRCDPISGHTALYWYRQSLGQGLEFLIYFQGNSAPDKSGLPSDRFSAERTGGSVSTLTIQRTQQEDSAVYLCASSSGRGSGNYGYTFGSGTRLTVV.

This chain joins TRBV5-1 and TRBJ2-7; 8 nucleotides agree with TRBD1. V was clipped by 5 bases and J by 3 bases; unmatched bases: 7. CDR3 length equals 14 residues. Germline V CDR1 and CDR2: SGHRS, YFSETQ. CDR3 protein: CASSQPGQVYEQYF. CDR3 nucleotides: TGCGCCAGCAGTCAGCCGGGACAGGTCTACGAGCAGTACTTC.

This clonotype was counted a few times. The chain has TRBV12-3 or TRBV12-4 and TRBJ1-1, with D uncertain. The CDR3 is made up of 14 amino acids. Trimming removed 7 bases from V and 1 base from J, with 13 bases in between. The CDR3 DNA follows: TGTGCCAGCATCCCAGGTCTGGGGAACACTGAAGCTTTCTTT. Encoded protein: CASIPGLGNTEAFF.

The chain recombines TRBV7-2 with TRBJ2-7; D is undetermined. This CDR3 has 11 amino acids. Germline V lookup: CDR1 SGHTA, CDR2 FQGNSA. Trimming cost V 8 bases and J 0 bases, with 5 bases left between them. The CDR3 DNA reads TGTGCCAGCGGGCACTCCTACGAGCAGTACTTC. This translates into CASGHSYEQYF.

In its sample, this clonotype was seen a few times. V usage is TRBV5-1 and J usage is TRBJ2-7; D unclear. The V and J ends lost 5 bases and 0 bases respectively, with 15 bases between them. The CDR3 runs 15 residues. Germline CDR1 SGHRS, CDR2 YFSETQ. The CDR3: CASSPGALSSYEQYF. Written as DNA, the CDR3 is TGCGCCAGCAGTCCGGGTGCACTGAGCTCCTACGAGCAGTACTTC.

This chain joins TRBV6-1 and TRBJ2-1, with 9 positions matching TRBD2. Trimming at V came to 9 bases and at J to 3 bases, leaving 6 bases not matched to a gene. The CDR3 extends over 14 amino acids. CDR1 MNHNS and CDR2 SASEGT come from the germline V gene. CDR3 sequence (DNA): TGTGCCAGGAGGGCTAGCGGGGTCTACAATGAGCAGTTCTTC. Translated: CARRASGVYNEQFF.

The CDR3 nucleotides are TGTGCCAGCAGCCCGGGACAGGTCACTCCCGGGGAGACCCAGTACTTC. Residues: CASSPGQVTPGETQYF. The chain combines TRBV3-1 with TRBJ2-5; 8 nucleotides agree with TRBD1. The germline V gene encodes CDR1 LGHDT and CDR2 YNNKEL (reference sequence). The CDR3 is made up of 16 amino acids. With 4 bases clipped from V and 5 bases from J, the junction kept 12 bases outside the gene matches.

The sample holds a few counts of this clonotype. V and J are TRBV18 and TRBJ1-1; D call uncertain. V was shortened by 6 bases and J by 6 bases, with 11 bases between the two germline ends. CDR1 and CDR2 (germline): KGHSH, LQKENI. CDR3 length: 12 amino acids. The DNA of the CDR3 is TGTGCCAGCTCCCTCCCGATAGCTGAAGCTTTCTTT. Translating it yields CASSLPIAEAFF.

This clonotype was counted between two and nine times. The rearrangement joins TRBV12-3 or TRBV12-4 to TRBJ1-2, with D perhaps matching TRBD1 (6 bases). CDR3 length: 13 amino acids. The V end lost 7 bases, the J end lost 5 bases, and 14 bases lay between the germline ends. DNA of the CDR3: TGTGCCAGCACCGCCGGACAGTGGTATGGCTACACCTTC. It codes for CASTAGQWYGYTF.

About this clonotype itself: This may come from a read error, since a much larger clone is one base off. The gene calls are TRBV20-1 and TRBJ2-7, with D perhaps given as TRBD1 or TRBD2 (5 bases each). The CDR3 spans 15 residues. The germline gives CDR1 DFQATT, CDR2 SNEGSKA (reference sequence). CDR3 amino acids: CSAQRDDRLSYEQHF. The CDR3, as DNA: TGCAGTGCCCAGAGGGACGACCGACTTTCCTACGAGCAGCACTTC.

This clonotype was observed a few times. The chain links TRBV6-5 to TRBJ2-7; 9 positions match TRBD1. The CDR3 sequence is 16 residues long. Trimming at V came to 2 bases and at J to 5 bases, leaving 10 bases not matched to a gene. Germline loops: CDR1 MNHEY, CDR2 SVGAGI. The CDR3 nucleotides are TGTGCCAGCAGTTACCCCGGGACAGGGTTTGGGCACGAGCAGTACTTC. Amino acid sequence: CASSYPGTGFGHEQYF.

This clonotype was detected only a few times. The chain recombines TRBV28 with TRBJ1-5, with unresolved D. The CDR3 extends over 14 amino acids. The germline V and J ends were trimmed by 7 bases and 3 bases, with 13 bases remaining between them. From germline, CDR1 is MDHEN and CDR2 SYDVKM. DNA of the CDR3: TGTGCCAGCACGGGGTGGGGAGACAATCAGCCCCAGCATTTT. It codes for CASTGWGDNQPQHF. Complete variable domain (other parts from reference TRBV28 and TRBJ1-5): DVKVTQSSRYLVKRTGEKVFLECVQDMDHENMFWYRQDPGLGLRLIYFSYDVKMKEKGDIPEGYSVSREKKERFSLILESASTNQTSMYLCASTGWGDNQPQHFGDGTRLSIL.

The rearrangement links TRBV6-4 to TRBJ2-3, with 10 nucleotides matching TRBD2. The junction had 7 bases not matched to a gene; V was cut back by 3 bases and J by 4 bases. The CDR3 covers 16 residues. Germline V gene sequence: CDR1 MRHNA, CDR2 SNTAGT. The CDR3 sequence: CASSDRLAGAADTQYF. CDR3 bases: TGTGCCAGCAGTGATCGCCTAGCGGGAGCGGCAGATACGCAGTATTTT.

The sample holds many counts of this clonotype. The CDR3 DNA sequence: TGCGCCAGCAGCCAGAAGGGACAGCCTCACTATGGCTACACCTTC. It codes for CASSQKGQPHYGYTF. The chain recombines TRBV4-3 with TRBJ1-2; 7 nucleotides match TRBD1. V shed 3 bases, J shed 3 bases, and the junction held 7 bases outside the gene matches. Per the germline V gene, CDR1 is LGHNA and CDR2 is YSLEER. The CDR3 consists of 15 residues.

This clonotype was seen only a few times. The chain has TRBV5-1 and TRBJ2-7; TRBD2 matches 10 bases. The germline V gene encodes CDR1 SGHRS and CDR2 YFSETQ. This CDR3 comprises 17 residues. V lost 3 bases, J lost 0 bases, and 9 bases stayed unmatched. The CDR3: CASSSASGRPFSYEQYF. In nucleotides, the CDR3 is TGCGCCAGCAGCTCAGCTAGCGGGAGACCCTTCTCCTACGAGCAGTACTTC.